The clone carrying this T cell receptor (beta chain) was counted at least ten times. Its antigen is unknown. This record belongs to a study of T cell repertoires in cytomegalovirus infection. V was cut by 6 bases and J by 3 bases, with 18 bases left in between. Germline V gene sequence: CDR1 SGHVT, CDR2 SQSDAQ. The CDR3 is made up of 15 amino acids. TCRdb independently ran MiXCR on the reads; one entry per CDR3 protein. This sample carries 200,000 to 300,000 distinct CDR3 sequences, roughly 15% of them seen once, and the ten largest clones take 8.8%. Study results and caveats: Dominant in the ex vivo response were TCR beta clonotypes restricted by HLA-C and specific for CMV.

The TCR was taken from a human donor in good health (CMV status not recorded). Some clones in this sample may be carry-over from other donors' samples. The V gene is TRBV7-4, the J gene TRBJ2-7; the D gene is possibly TRBD1 (6 bases). Sequencing input: PBMCs. The CDR3 reads CASRRVSRGFYEQYF. CDR3 nucleotide sequence: TGTGCCAGCAGAAGGGTCTCAAGGGGGTTCTACGAGCAGTACTTC.